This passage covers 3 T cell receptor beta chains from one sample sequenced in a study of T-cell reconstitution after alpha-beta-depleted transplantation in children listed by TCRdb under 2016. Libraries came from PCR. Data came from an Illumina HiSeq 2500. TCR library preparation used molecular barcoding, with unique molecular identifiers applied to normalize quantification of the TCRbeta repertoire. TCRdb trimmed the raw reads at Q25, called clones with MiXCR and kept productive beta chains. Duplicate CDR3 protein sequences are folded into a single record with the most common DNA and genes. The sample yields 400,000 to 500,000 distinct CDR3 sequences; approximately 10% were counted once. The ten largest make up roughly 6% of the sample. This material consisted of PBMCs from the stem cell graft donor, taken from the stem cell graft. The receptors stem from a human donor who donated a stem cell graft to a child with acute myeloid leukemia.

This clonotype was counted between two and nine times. The CDR3 spells CATRGRAGGLRGTDTQYF. CDR3 DNA sequence: TGTGCCACCAGAGGAAGGGCAGGGGGCTTGAGAGGCACAGATACGCAGTATTTT. The chain links TRBV11-2 to TRBJ2-3; TRBD1 matches 8 bases. V shed 10 bases and J 1 base; nucleotides not matched to a gene: 19. CDR1 SGHAT and CDR2 FQNNGV come from the germline V gene. The CDR3 has 18 residues.

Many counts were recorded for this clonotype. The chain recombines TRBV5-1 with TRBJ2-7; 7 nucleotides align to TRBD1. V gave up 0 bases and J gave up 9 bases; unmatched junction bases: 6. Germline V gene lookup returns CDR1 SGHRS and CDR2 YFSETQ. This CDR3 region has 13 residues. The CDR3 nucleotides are TGCGCCAGCAGCTTGGACACAGGGGATCGGCAGTACGTC. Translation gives CASSLDTGDRQYV.

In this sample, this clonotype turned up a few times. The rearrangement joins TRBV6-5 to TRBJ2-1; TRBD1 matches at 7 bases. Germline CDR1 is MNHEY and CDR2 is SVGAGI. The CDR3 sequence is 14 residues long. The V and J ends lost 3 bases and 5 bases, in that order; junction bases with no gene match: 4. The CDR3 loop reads CASSYGQEHNEQFF. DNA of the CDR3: TGTGCCAGCAGTTATGGACAGGAACACAATGAGCAGTTCTTC.